The clone carrying this T cell receptor (beta chain) was counted at least ten times. The sample comes from a study of T cell repertoires in cytomegalovirus infection. TCRdb fed the reads into MiXCR, producing one record per CDR3 protein. The sample comprises a few hundred thousand distinct CDR3 sequences, 17% of which are singletons, and around 13% rests with the top ten. The CDR3 contains 15 residues. In germline, CDR1 is SGHTA, CDR2 FQGNSA. V was shortened by 2 bases and J by 0 bases, with 10 bases between the two germline ends. The J gene is TRBJ1-2, the V gene TRBV7-2; TRBD1 might be the D (5 bases). This TCR derives from a human donor in good health (CMV status not recorded). Some clones in this sample may be carry-over from other donors' samples. Specimen: PBMCs. The chain's CDR3 is CASSLHGTANYGYTF. The CDR3, as DNA: TGTGCCAGCAGCTTACACGGGACCGCTAACTATGGCTACACCTTC.